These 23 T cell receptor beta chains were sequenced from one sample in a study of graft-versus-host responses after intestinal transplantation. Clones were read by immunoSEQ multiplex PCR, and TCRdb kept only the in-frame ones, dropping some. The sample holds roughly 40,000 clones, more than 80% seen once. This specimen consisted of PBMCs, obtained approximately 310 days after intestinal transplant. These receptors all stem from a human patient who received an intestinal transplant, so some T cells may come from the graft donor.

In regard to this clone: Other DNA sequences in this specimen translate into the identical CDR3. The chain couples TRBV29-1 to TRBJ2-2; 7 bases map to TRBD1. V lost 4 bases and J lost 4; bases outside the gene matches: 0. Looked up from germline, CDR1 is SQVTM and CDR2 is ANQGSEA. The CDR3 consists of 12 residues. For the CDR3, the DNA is TGCAGCGTTGGACAGGGCACCGGGGAGCTGTTTTTT. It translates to CSVGQGTGELFF.

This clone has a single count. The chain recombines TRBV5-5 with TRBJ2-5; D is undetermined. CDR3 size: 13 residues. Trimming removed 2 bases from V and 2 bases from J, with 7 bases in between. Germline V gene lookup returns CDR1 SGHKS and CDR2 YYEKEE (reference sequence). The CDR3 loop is CASSFPAQETQYF. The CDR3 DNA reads TGTGCCAGCAGCTTTCCGGCTCAAGAGACCCAGTACTTC. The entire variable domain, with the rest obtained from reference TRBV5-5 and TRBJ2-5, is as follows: DAGVTQSPTHLIKTRGQQVTLRCSPISGHKSVSWYQQVLGQGPQFIFQYYEKEERGRGNFPDRFSARQFPNYSSELNVNALLLGDSALYLCASSFPAQETQYFGPGTRLLVL.

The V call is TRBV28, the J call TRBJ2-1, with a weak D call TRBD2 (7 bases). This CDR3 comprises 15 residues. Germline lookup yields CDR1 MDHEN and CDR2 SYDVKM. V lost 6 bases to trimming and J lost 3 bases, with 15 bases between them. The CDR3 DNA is TGTGCCAGCAGCCGAGGACTAGGGGGCTACAATGAGCAGTTCTTC. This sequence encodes CASSRGLGGYNEQFF.

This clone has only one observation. CDR3 protein: CASSVRQAGYTF. The CDR3 nucleotides are TGTGCCAGCAGTGTGCGACAGGCTGGCTACACCTTC. The V call is TRBV6-1, the J call TRBJ1-2; TRBD1 is a possible D gene (6 bases). V lost 4 bases and J lost 7, with 10 bases in between. In germline, CDR1 is MNHNS, CDR2 SASEGT. The CDR3 has 12 residues.

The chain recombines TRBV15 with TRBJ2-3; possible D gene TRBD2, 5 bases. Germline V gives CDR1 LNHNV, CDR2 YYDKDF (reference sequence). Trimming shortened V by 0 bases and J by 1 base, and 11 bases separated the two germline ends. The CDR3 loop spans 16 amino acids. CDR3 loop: CATSRERGSGTDTQYF. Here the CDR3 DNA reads TGTGCCACCAGCAGAGAGCGAGGTAGCGGCACAGATACGCAGTATTTT.

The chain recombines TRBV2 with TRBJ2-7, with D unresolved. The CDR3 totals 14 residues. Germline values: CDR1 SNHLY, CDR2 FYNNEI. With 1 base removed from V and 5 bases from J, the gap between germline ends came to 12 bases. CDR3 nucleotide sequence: TGTGCCAGCAGTGAAGGGAGTCGGTTGAACGAGCAGTACTTC. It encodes CASSEGSRLNEQYF.

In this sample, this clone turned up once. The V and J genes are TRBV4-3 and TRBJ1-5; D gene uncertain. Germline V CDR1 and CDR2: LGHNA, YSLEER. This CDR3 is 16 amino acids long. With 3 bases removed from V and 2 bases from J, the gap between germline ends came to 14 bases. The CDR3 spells CASSHYKQDGNQPQHF. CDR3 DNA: TGCGCCAGCAGCCATTATAAGCAGGATGGCAATCAGCCCCAGCATTTT.

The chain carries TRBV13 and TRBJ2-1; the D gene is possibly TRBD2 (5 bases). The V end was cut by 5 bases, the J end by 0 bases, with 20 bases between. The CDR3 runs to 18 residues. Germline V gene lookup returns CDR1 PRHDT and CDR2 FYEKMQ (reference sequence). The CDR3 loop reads CASSPGGGLMSSYNEQFF. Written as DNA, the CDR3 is TGTGCCAGCAGCCCCGGAGGTGGACTTATGAGCTCCTACAATGAGCAGTTCTTC. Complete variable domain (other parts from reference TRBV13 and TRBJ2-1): AAGVIQSPRHLIKEKRETATLKCYPIPRHDTVYWYQQGPGQDPQFLISFYEKMQSDKGSIPDRFSAQQFSDYHSELNMSSLELGDSALYFCASSPGGGLMSSYNEQFFGPGTRLTVL.

Written as DNA, the CDR3 is TGTGCCAGTAGTCGACTAGCGGGAGGTCGCGGGGAGCTGTTTTTT. Translation: CASSRLAGGRGELFF. The chain couples TRBV19 to TRBJ2-2; 13 bases align to TRBD2. V shed 5 bases and J 7 bases; nucleotides not matched to a gene: 4. This CDR3 has 15 amino acids. Germline-derived CDR1 and CDR2 are LNHDA and SQIVND (reference sequence).

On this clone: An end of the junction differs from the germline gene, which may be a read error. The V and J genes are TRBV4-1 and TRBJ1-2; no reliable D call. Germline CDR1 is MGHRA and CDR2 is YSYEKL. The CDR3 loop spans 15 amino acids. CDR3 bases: TGTGCCAGCAGCCAAGATACGGAGGCTTTCTATGGCTACACCTTC. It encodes CASSQDTEAFYGYTF.

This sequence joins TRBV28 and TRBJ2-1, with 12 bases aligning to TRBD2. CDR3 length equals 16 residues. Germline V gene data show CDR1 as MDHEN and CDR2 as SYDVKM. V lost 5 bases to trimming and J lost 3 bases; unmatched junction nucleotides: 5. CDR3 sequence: CASSQTSGSLYNEQFF. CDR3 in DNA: TGTGCCAGCAGTCAGACTAGCGGGAGTCTCTACAATGAGCAGTTCTTC.

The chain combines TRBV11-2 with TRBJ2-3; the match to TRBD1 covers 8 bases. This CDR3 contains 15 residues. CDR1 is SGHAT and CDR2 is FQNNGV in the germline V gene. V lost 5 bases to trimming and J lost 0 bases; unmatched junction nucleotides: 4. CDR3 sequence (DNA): TGTGCCAGCAGCCCCCGACAGGGGAGCACAGATACGCAGTATTTT. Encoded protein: CASSPRQGSTDTQYF.

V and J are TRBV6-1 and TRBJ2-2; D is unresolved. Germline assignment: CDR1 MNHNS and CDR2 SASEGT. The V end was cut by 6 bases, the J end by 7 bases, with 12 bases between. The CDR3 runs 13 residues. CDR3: CASRPQDVGELFF. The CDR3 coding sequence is TGTGCCAGCAGGCCCCAGGACGTCGGGGAGCTGTTTTTT.

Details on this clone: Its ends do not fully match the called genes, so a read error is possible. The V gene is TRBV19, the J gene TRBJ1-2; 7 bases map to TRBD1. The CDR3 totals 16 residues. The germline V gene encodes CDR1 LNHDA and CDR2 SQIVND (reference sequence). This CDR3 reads CASSSPTGIGDYDYTF. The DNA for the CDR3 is TGTGCCAGTAGTAGTCCGACAGGGATCGGCGACTATGACTACACCTTC.

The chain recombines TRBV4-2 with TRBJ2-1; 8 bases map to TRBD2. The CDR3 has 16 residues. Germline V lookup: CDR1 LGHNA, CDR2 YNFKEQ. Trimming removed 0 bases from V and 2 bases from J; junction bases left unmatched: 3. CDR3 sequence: CASSQDAAGAYNEQFF. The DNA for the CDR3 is TGTGCCAGCAGCCAAGATGCAGCGGGAGCCTACAATGAGCAGTTCTTC.

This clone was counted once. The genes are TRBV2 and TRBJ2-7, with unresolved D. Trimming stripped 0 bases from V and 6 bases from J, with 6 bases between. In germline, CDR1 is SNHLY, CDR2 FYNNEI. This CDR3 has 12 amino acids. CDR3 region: CASSEALREQYF. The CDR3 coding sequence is TGTGCCAGCAGTGAAGCCCTCCGCGAGCAGTACTTC.

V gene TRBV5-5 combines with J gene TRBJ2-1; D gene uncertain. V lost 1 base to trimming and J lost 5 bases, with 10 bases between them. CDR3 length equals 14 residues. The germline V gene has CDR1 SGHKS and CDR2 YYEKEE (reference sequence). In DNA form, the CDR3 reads TGTGCCAGCAGCTTGCTTGTTGGGAACAATGAGCAGTTCTTC. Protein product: CASSLLVGNNEQFF.

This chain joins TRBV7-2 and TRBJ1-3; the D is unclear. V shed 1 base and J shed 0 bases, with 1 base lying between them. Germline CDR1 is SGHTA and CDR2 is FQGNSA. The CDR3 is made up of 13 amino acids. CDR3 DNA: TGTGCCAGCAGCTTAGGCTCTGGAAACACCATATATTTT. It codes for CASSLGSGNTIYF.

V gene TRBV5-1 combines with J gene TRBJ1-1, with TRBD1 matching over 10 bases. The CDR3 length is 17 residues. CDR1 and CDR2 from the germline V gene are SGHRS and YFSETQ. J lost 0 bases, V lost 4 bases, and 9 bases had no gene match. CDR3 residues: CASSPGQGVLMNTEAFF. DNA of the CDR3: TGCGCCAGCAGCCCCGGACAGGGGGTCTTAATGAACACTGAAGCTTTCTTT.

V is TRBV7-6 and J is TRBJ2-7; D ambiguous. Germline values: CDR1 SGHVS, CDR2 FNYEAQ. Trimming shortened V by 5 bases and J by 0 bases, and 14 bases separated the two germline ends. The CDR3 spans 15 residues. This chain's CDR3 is CASSPLRESSYEQYF. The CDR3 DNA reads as TGTGCCAGCAGCCCCTTAAGAGAGAGCTCCTACGAGCAGTACTTC.

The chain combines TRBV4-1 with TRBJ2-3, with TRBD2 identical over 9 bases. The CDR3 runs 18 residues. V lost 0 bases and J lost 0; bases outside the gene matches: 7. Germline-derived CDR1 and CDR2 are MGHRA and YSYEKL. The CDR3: CASSQETGLAGSTDTQYF. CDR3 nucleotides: TGCGCCAGCAGCCAAGAAACCGGGCTAGCGGGAAGCACAGATACGCAGTATTTT.

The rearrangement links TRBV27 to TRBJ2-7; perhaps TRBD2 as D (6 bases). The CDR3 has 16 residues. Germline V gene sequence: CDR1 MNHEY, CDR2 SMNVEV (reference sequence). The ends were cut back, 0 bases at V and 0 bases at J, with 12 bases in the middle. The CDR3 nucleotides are TGTGCCAGCAGTTTATCGTTAGCGGAAACCTCCTACGAGCAGTACTTC. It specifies CASSLSLAETSYEQYF.

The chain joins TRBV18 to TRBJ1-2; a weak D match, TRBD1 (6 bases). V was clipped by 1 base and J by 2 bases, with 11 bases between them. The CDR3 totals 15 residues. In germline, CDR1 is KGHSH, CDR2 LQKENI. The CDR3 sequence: CASSPQGQTNYGYTF. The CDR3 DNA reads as TGTGCCAGCTCACCACAAGGACAGACGAACTATGGCTACACCTTC.